This T cell receptor beta chain derives from a study of blood T cell repertoires in COVID-19. V shed 1 base and J 3 bases; nucleotides not matched to a gene: 8. Germline CDR1 is SGHAT and CDR2 is FQNNGV. The CDR3 spans 18 residues. The method was immunoSEQ multiplex PCR; TCRdb's version includes in-frame clones alone and lacks a portion of them. Of around 73,000 clones listed, 82% are singletons. This receptor was obtained from an older woman with acute or convalescent COVID-19. The V and J genes are TRBV11-2 and TRBJ2-3; 12 nucleotides line up with TRBD2. Sequencing was done on a sample of peripheral blood. The CDR3 nucleotides read TGTGCCAGCAGCTTAGCCCGGCTAGCGGGGGGGGGAACAGATACGCAGTATTTT. Translated, it gives CASSLARLAGGGTDTQYF. The entire variable domain, with the rest obtained from reference TRBV11-2 and TRBJ2-3, is as follows: EAGVAQSPRYKIIEKRQSVAFWCNPISGHATLYWYQQILGQGPKLLIQFQNNGVVDDSQLPKDRFSAERLKGVDSTLKIQPAKLEDSAVYLCASSLARLAGGGTDTQYFGPGTRLTVL.